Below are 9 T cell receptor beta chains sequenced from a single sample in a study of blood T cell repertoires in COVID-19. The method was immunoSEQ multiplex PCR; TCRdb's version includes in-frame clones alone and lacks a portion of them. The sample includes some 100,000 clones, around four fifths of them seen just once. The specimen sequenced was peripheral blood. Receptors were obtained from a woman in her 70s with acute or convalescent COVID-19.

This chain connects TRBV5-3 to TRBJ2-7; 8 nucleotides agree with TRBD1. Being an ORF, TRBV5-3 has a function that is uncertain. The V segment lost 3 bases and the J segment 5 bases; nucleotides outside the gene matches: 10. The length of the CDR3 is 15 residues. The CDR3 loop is CARSSSTGVSHEQYF. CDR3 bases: TGTGCCAGAAGCTCGTCGACAGGGGTTTCCCACGAGCAGTACTTC.

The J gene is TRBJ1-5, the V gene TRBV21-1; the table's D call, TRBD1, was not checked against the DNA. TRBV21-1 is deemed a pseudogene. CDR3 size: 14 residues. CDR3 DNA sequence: TGTGCCAGCGGAGAGGACAGGGGCACCCAGCCCCAGCATTTT. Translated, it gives CASGEDRGTQPQHF.

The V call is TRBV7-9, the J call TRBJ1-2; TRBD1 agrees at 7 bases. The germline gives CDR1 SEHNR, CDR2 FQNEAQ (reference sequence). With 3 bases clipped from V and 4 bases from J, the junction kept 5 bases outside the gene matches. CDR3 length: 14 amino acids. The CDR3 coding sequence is TGTGCCAGCAGCTTGATGACAGGGAGCTATGGCTACACCTTC. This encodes CASSLMTGSYGYTF.

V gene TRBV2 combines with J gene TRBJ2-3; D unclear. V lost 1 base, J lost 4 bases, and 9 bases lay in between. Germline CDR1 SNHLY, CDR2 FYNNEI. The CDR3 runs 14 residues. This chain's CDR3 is CASSEDPRPDTQYF. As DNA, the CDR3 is TGTGCCAGCAGTGAAGACCCCAGGCCAGATACGCAGTATTTT. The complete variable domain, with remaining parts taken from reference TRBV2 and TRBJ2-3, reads EPEVTQTPSHQVTQMGQEVILRCVPISNHLYFYWYRQILGQKVEFLVSFYNNEISEKSEIFDDQFSVERPDGSNFTLKIRSTKLEDSAMYFCASSEDPRPDTQYFGPGTRLTVL.

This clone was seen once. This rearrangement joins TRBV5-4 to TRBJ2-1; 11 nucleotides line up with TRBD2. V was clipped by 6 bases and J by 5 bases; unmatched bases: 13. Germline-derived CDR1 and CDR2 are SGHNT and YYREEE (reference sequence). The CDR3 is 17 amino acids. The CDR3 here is CASTLAGGPVVDNEQFF. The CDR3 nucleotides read TGTGCCAGCACGTTAGCGGGGGGGCCCGTAGTCGACAATGAGCAGTTCTTC. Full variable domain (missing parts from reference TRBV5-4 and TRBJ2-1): ETGVTQSPTHLIKTRGQQVTLRCSSQSGHNTVSWYQQALGQGPQFIFQYYREEENGRGNFPPRFSGLQFPNYSSELNVNALELDDSALYLCASTLAGGPVVDNEQFFGPGTRLTVL.

As DNA, the CDR3 is TGTGCCAGCAGCCCAAGGGCGGGGGGCCTAGACACAGATACGCAGTATTTT. Protein product: CASSPRAGGLDTDTQYF. The chain couples TRBV7-2 to TRBJ2-3; 8 bases agree with TRBD2. CDR1 is SGHTA and CDR2 is FQGNSA in the germline V gene. The CDR3 covers 17 residues. V was pared by 5 bases and J by 2 bases, with 12 bases of the junction left unmatched. The whole variable domain, remainder taken from reference TRBV7-2 and TRBJ2-3, is GAGVSQSPSNKVTEKGKDVELRCDPISGHTALYWYRQSLGQGLEFLIYFQGNSAPDKSGLPSDRFSAERTGGSVSTLTIQRTQQEDSAVYLCASSPRAGGLDTDTQYFGPGTRLTVL.

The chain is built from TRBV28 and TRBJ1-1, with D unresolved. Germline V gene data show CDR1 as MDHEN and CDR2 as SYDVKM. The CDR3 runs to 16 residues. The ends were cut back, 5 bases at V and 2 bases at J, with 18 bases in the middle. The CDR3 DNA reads TGTGCCAGCAGTATAACCGTCAATCAGGTAAACACTGAAGCTTTCTTT. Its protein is CASSITVNQVNTEAFF.

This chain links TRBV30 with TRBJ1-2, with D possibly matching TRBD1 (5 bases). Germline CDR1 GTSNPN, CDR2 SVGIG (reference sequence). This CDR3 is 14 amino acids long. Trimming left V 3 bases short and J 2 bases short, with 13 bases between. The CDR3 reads CAWSPTGDNYGYTF. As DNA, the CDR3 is TGTGCCTGGAGCCCGACGGGGGACAACTATGGCTACACCTTC.

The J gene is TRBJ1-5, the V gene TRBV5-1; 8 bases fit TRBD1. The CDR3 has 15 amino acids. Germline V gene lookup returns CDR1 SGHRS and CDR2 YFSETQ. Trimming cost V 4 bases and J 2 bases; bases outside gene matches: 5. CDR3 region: CASSPTGGGNQPQHF. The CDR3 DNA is TGCGCCAGCAGCCCTACAGGGGGGGGCAATCAGCCCCAGCATTTT.